Listed below are T cell receptor beta chains from one sample, sequenced in a study of blood T cell repertoires in COVID-19. The assay was immunoSEQ multiplex PCR, and TCRdb's table has in-frame clones only and misses some. The sample includes approximately 250,000 clones, 91% of them seen just once. Source material: PBMCs or T cells enriched from blood (not recorded which). The receptors originated from a man aged 35 to 55 who had been exposed to COVID-19. Each CDR3 is given with its conserved first and last residue. The order of the fields is CDR3 length, J gene, clone size, D gene, V gene, CDR3 DNA, CDR3 protein. The D gene is left open where the match is weak. Some rows have no size entry. The others give once, few or many, or a class for an expanded clone.

length: 17; J: TRBJ1-1; size: NA; D: NA; V: TRBV4-3; DNA: TGCGCCAGCAGCCAAGATCTGGCTAGCCAAATGAACACTGAAGCTTTCTTT; CDR3: CASSQDLASQMNTEAFF
length: 13; J: TRBJ1-1; size: NA; D: NA; V: TRBV10-3; DNA: TGTGCCATCAGTGAAACACAGAACACTGAAGCTTTCTTT; CDR3: CAISETQNTEAFF
length: 14; J: TRBJ1-6; size: NA; D: TRBD1; V: TRBV6-5; DNA: TGTGCCAGCGGCCCGACAGGGGGAAATTCACCCCTCCACTTT; CDR3: CASGPTGGNSPLHF
length: 17; J: TRBJ2-2; size: NA; D: TRBD2; V: TRBV9; DNA: TGTGCCAGCAGCGTTTGGACTAGCGGGCGTGACACCGGGGAGCTGTTTTTT; CDR3: CASSVWTSGRDTGELFF
length: 13; J: TRBJ2-7; size: NA; D: TRBD2; V: TRBV7-9; DNA: TGTGCCAGCAGCTTAGTCAGGGAGGGCGAGCAGTACTTC; CDR3: CASSLVREGEQYF
length: 17; J: TRBJ2-1; size: once; D: NA; V: TRBV18; DNA: TGTGCCAGCTCACCAAACGAGGCGCTCCTAGTTAACAATGAGCAGTTCTTC; CDR3: CASSPNEALLVNNEQFF
length: 13; J: TRBJ1-2; size: NA; D: NA; V: TRBV27; DNA: TGTGCCAGCAGTTCCGGTTCTAACTATGGCTACACCTTC; CDR3: CASSSGSNYGYTF
length: 16; J: TRBJ1-1; size: NA; D: NA; V: TRBV2; DNA: TGTGCCGCCAGTTTAGGGTTAGGACACCAAAACACTGAAGCTTTCTTT; CDR3: CAASLGLGHQNTEAFF
length: 15; J: TRBJ1-3; size: NA; D: TRBD1; V: TRBV19; DNA: TGTGCCAGTAGTATCGGGACAGGGGCTGGAAACACCATATATTTT; CDR3: CASSIGTGAGNTIYF
length: 14; J: TRBJ1-1; size: NA; D: TRBD1; V: TRBV15; DNA: TGTGCCACCACAGGGGGTGAACGACGTGGTGAAGCTTTCTTT; CDR3: CATTGGERRGEAFF
length: 13; J: TRBJ2-1; size: NA; D: NA; V: TRBV10-1; DNA: TGCGCCAGCAGTGAGACGGCTAGCAATGAGCAGTTCTTC; CDR3: CASSETASNEQFF
length: 15; J: TRBJ2-3; size: NA; D: TRBD2; V: TRBV7-2; DNA: TGTGCCAGCAGCTTAGTAGCGGGCAGCACAGATACGCAGTATTTT; CDR3: CASSLVAGSTDTQYF
length: 14; J: TRBJ2-3; size: NA; D: NA; V: TRBV2; DNA: TGTGCCAGCAGTAGGCCTAGCGCCCCAGATACGCAGTATTTT; CDR3: CASSRPSAPDTQYF